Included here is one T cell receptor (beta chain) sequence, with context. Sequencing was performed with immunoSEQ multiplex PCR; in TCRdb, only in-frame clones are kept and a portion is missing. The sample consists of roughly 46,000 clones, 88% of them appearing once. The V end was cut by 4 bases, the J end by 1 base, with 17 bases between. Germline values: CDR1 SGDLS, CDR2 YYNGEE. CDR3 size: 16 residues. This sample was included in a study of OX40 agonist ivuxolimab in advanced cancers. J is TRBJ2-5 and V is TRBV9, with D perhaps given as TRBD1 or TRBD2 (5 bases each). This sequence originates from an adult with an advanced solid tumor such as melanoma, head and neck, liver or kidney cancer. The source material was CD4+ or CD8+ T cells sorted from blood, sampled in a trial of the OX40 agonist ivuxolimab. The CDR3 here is CASSPGDALLQETQYF. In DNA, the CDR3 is TGTGCCAGCAGCCCCGGGGACGCACTTCTCCAAGAGACCCAGTACTTC.